One sample yielded the 16 T cell receptor beta chains listed below, sequenced in a study of blood T cell repertoires in COVID-19. TCRdb's copy holds only in-frame clones and misses some; the assay was immunoSEQ multiplex PCR. The data contain almost 300,000 clones, about 87% of them singletons. Sequenced: peripheral blood. All receptors derive from a man between 65 and 85 years old with acute or convalescent COVID-19.

The chain couples TRBV7-9 to TRBJ2-2; a weak D match, TRBD2 (6 bases). This CDR3 is 19 amino acids long. V shed 4 bases and J shed 5 bases, with 26 bases lying between them. In germline, CDR1 is SEHNR, CDR2 FQNEAQ (reference sequence). The CDR3 coding sequence is TGTGCCAGCAGCTCAGGAGGGGCCGGGAGAGGAGTGGATACCGGGGAGCTGTTTTTT. Its translation: CASSSGGAGRGVDTGELFF.

The chain recombines TRBV5-5 with TRBJ1-2; 11 bases are a match to TRBD1. CDR1 SGHKS and CDR2 YYEKEE come from the germline V gene (reference sequence). The V gene end was trimmed by 4 bases and the J gene end by 8 bases; junction bases not matched to a gene: 13. The CDR3 length is 16 residues. CDR3 residues: CASSHLWTGGLGGYTF. The CDR3 DNA reads as TGTGCCAGCAGCCACCTTTGGACAGGGGGCCTCGGCGGCTACACCTTC.

V is TRBV7-9 and J is TRBJ1-4, with 9 nucleotides matching TRBD1. This CDR3 is built from 15 residues. Trimming removed 5 bases from V and 8 bases from J; junction bases left unmatched: 9. Germline-derived CDR1 and CDR2 are SEHNR and FQNEAQ (reference sequence). The CDR3 loop reads CASSQRDRAGEKLFF. As DNA, the CDR3 is TGTGCCAGCAGCCAACGGGACAGGGCAGGGGAAAAACTGTTTTTT.

The chain recombines TRBV6-5 with TRBJ2-7; no definite D call. This CDR3 has 15 residues. The ends were cut back, 0 bases at V and 1 base at J, with 10 bases in the middle. Germline V gives CDR1 MNHEY, CDR2 SVGAGI. CDR3 nucleotide sequence: TGTGCCAGCAGTTACTCGATAACTGATTCCTACGAGCAGTACTTC. It is translated as CASSYSITDSYEQYF.

This rearrangement joins TRBV29-1 to TRBJ2-3; 14 bases match TRBD2. Trimming cost V 3 bases and J 4 bases; bases outside gene matches: 9. CDR3 length equals 17 residues. From germline, CDR1 is SQVTM and CDR2 ANQGSEA. The CDR3 DNA reads TGCAGCGTTGACCAATGGGGGACTAGCGGGAGTGCAGATACGCAGTATTTT. This sequence encodes CSVDQWGTSGSADTQYF.

The chain uses TRBV7-8 and TRBJ1-5, with 7 bases identical to TRBD1. CDR3 size: 15 residues. CDR1 is SGHVS and CDR2 is FQNEAQ in the germline V gene. The J segment lost 6 bases and the V segment lost 1 base, leaving 6 bases of the junction unmatched. CDR3 in DNA: TGTGCCAGCAGCTTAGACGGCAGGGGGTTTCAGCCCCAGCATTTT. Its protein is CASSLDGRGFQPQHF.

This clone was counted a single time. This rearrangement joins TRBV7-9 to TRBJ1-2; 7 nucleotides agree with TRBD1. V was clipped by 7 bases and J by 4 bases; unmatched bases: 3. Germline CDR1 SEHNR, CDR2 FQNEAQ (reference sequence). CDR3 size: 12 residues. The chain's CDR3 is CASTQGVYGYTF. The CDR3 DNA reads TGTGCCAGCACTCAGGGGGTCTATGGCTACACCTTC.

The V and J genes are TRBV3-1 (or the pseudogene TRBV3-2) and TRBJ1-1, with D possibly TRBD1 on 5 matching bases. V was pared by 0 bases and J by 2 bases, with 19 bases between. The CDR3 totals 18 residues. In germline, CDR1 is LGHDT, CDR2 YNNKEL (reference sequence). The CDR3 spells CASSQDRLGQYFNTEAFF. CDR3 nucleotides: TGTGCCAGCAGCCAAGATCGGTTGGGGCAGTACTTTAACACTGAAGCTTTCTTT.

The J gene is TRBJ1-2, the V gene TRBV25-1; D remains unclear. The germline V gene encodes CDR1 MGHDK and CDR2 SYGVNS. CDR3 length: 13 residues. V was cut by 3 bases and J by 4 bases, with 9 bases left in between. The CDR3 here is CASSDRGFYGYTF. The CDR3 nucleotides are TGTGCCAGCAGTGATCGAGGGTTCTATGGCTACACCTTC.

The chain has TRBV29-1 and TRBJ1-3; maybe TRBD1 (5 bases). The CDR3 is 13 residues long. Germline V gene lookup returns CDR1 SQVTM and CDR2 ANQGSEA. The CDR3: CSIQANSGNTIYF. The CDR3 region has the DNA TGCAGTATACAGGCGAACTCTGGAAACACCATATATTTT.

This rearrangement joins TRBV5-6 to TRBJ2-5, with D hard to call. The CDR3 spans 14 residues. Germline V gives CDR1 SGHDT, CDR2 YYEEEE. Trimming removed 0 bases from V and 1 base from J, with 7 bases in between. The CDR3 spells CASSLDYVQETQYF. The CDR3 region has the DNA TGTGCCAGCAGCTTGGATTATGTCCAAGAGACCCAGTACTTC.

V is TRBV5-1 and J is TRBJ2-7; D remains ambiguous. The V end was cut by 5 bases, the J end by 4 bases, with 10 bases between. The CDR3 is 12 amino acids. Germline-derived CDR1 and CDR2 are SGHRS and YFSETQ. The CDR3 is CASSENFYEQYF. The CDR3 DNA follows: TGCGCCAGCAGTGAGAATTTTTACGAGCAGTACTTC.

V is TRBV28 and J is TRBJ1-5, with a possible D match to TRBD1 (5 bases). Trimming left V 5 bases short and J 5 bases short, with 13 bases between. Germline V gives CDR1 MDHEN, CDR2 SYDVKM. This CDR3 has 14 residues. Here the CDR3 DNA reads TGTGCCAGCAGTCAGGGAAGTCGTGATCAGCCCCAGCATTTT. Translation: CASSQGSRDQPQHF.

This clone was picked up one time. The sample contains more than one DNA sequence encoding this CDR3. V usage is TRBV28 and J usage is TRBJ1-5; D might be TRBD1 (6 bases). The CDR3 is 15 residues long. Germline-derived CDR1 and CDR2 are MDHEN and SYDVKM. The V end was cut by 3 bases, the J end by 2 bases, with 11 bases between. The DNA for the CDR3 is TGTGCCAGCAGTTTGGCGGGGGGCGGCAATCAGCCCCAGCATTTT. Its translation is CASSLAGGGNQPQHF.

The rearrangement links TRBV27 to TRBJ2-4; D gene unclear. The V end lost 2 bases, the J end lost 4 bases, and 15 bases lay between the germline ends. There are 16 residues in the CDR3. Germline CDR1 MNHEY, CDR2 SMNVEV (reference sequence). The CDR3 coding sequence is TGTGCCAGCAGTTTAAGGAGAGAACCGGATAAAAACATTCAGTACTTC. Amino acid sequence: CASSLRREPDKNIQYF.

The chain is built from TRBV10-3 and TRBJ1-2; the D gene is possibly TRBD1 (6 bases). This CDR3 has 13 amino acids. Trimming stripped 4 bases from V and 2 bases from J, with 8 bases between. CDR1 is ENHRY, CDR2 SYGVKD, per germline. CDR3 coding DNA: TGTGCCATCAGTGCCGGACAGAACTATGGCTACACCTTC. Translating gives CAISAGQNYGYTF.